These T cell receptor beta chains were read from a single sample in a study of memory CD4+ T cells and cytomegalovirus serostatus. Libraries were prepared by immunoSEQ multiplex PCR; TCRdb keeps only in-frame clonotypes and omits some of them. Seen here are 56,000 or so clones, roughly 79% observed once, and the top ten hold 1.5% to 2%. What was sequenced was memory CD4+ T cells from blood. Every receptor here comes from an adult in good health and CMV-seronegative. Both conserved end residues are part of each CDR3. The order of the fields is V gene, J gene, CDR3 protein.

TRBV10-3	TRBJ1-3	CALLRNTIYF
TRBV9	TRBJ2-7	CASSLTSGRGSEQYF
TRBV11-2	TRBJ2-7	CASSHTTGGYEQYF
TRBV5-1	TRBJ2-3	CASSSVADTQYF
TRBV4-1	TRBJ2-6	CASSQAPLAGANVLTF
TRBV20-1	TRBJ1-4	CSARPGTSHF
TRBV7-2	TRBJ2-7	CASSLARTGEQYF
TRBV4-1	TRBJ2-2	CASSPIRKDSSGELFF
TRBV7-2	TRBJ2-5	CASSLVAVAAETQYF
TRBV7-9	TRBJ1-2	CASRDRGYGYTF
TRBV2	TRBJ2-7	CASSRQGSSYEQYF
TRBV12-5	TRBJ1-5	CASALGVNNQPQHF
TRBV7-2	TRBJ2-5	CASSLREGWETQYF
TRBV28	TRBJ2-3	CASSSQGTSGSMDTQYF
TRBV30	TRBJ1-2	CAWSVRRETHGYTF
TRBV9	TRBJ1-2	CASTRRGGLSF
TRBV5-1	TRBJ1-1	CASSLAPVGGVTEAFF
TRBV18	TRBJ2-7	CASSPQGDEQYF
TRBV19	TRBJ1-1	CASRRWQLNTEAFF
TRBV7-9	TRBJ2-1	CASSLPKIGEGANEQFF
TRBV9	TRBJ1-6	CASSVQATGSPLHF
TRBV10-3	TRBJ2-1	CAISEGRELGNEQFF
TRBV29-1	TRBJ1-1	CSVGSAGAEAFF
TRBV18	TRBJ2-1	CASSPETSGRRGQFF
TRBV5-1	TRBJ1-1	CASSPLFNTEAFF
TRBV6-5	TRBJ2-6	CASTPGRVGANVLTF
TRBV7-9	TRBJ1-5	CASSLGRGNQPQHF
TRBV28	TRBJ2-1	CASRPGLGLGDEQFF
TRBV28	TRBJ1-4	CASSSTGTVNEKLFF
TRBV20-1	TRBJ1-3	CSTRGGNTIYF
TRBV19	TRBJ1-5	CATGGAGLGQPQHF
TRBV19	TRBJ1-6	CASSPPAGDNSPLHF
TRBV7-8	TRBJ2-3	CASRRELVDTQYF
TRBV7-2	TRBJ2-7	CASSLPGRTYEQYF
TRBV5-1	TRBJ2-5	CASSYQQGLEETQYF
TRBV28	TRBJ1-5	CASSFPSNQPQHF
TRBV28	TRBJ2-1	CASIRSSGRNEQFF
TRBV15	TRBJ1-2	CATSPGRGDYGYTF
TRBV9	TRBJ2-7	CASSAGGVSYEQYF
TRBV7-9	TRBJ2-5	CASLPPGQGTQYF
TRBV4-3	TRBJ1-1	CASTRDRASGATEAFF
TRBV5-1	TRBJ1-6	CASRIGGGSPLHF
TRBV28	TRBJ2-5	CASSQGTGYQETQYF